Shown below are 16 T cell receptor beta chains from a single sample sequenced in a study of blood T cell repertoires in COVID-19 (dated by TCRdb to the early 2020s). The library was made by the immunoSEQ multiplex PCR assay. In its TCRdb copy, this immuneACCESS table keeps in-frame sequences only and misses some clones. Where compared with another copy, unresolved V genes explain less than half of these, and the others have no known cause. This sample gives just over 300,000 clones in total; 86% of them show up just once. The ten largest clones take up 3.5% to 5% of the sample. The sequenced sample was PBMCs or T cells enriched from blood (not recorded which). These TCRs come from a young man who had recovered from COVID-19.

The chain uses TRBV7-9 and TRBJ1-4; 8 bases line up with TRBD1. The V gene end was trimmed by 8 bases and the J gene end by 5 bases; junction bases not matched to a gene: 7. CDR1 and CDR2 (germline): SEHNR, FQNEAQ (reference sequence). The CDR3 is made up of 14 amino acids. The CDR3 DNA sequence: TGTGCCAGCGCGCCGGGACAGGAAAATGAAAAACTGTTTTTT. Its translation: CASAPGQENEKLFF.

This clone is a singleton in its sample. This rearrangement joins TRBV7-2 to TRBJ2-7; TRBD1 is a possible D gene (5 bases). This CDR3 is 16 amino acids long. From germline, CDR1 is SGHTA and CDR2 FQGNSA. Deletions cut 4 bases from V and 5 bases from J, with 21 bases between. The CDR3 spells CASSSRTVKGSHEQYF. CDR3 bases: TGTGCCAGCAGCTCGAGGACCGTCAAGGGGTCCCACGAGCAGTACTTC.

The V and J genes are TRBV9 and TRBJ2-4, with 8 bases matching TRBD1. With 3 bases clipped from V and 0 bases from J, the junction kept 14 bases outside the gene matches. Germline lookup yields CDR1 SGDLS and CDR2 YYNGEE. The CDR3 contains 19 residues. The chain's CDR3 is CASSEGRQGRPLAKNIQYF. In nucleotides, the CDR3 is TGTGCCAGCAGCGAGGGGAGACAGGGGCGACCTCTAGCCAAAAACATTCAGTACTTC.

The chain has TRBV18 and TRBJ2-7, with D perhaps matching TRBD1 (6 bases). The germline V gene has CDR1 KGHSH and CDR2 LQKENI. Trimming removed 5 bases at V and 2 bases at J, with 10 bases between. This CDR3 spans 13 amino acids. Written as DNA, the CDR3 is TGTGCCAGCTCATCGGACAGCGCCTACGAGCAGTACTTC. The encoded protein is CASSSDSAYEQYF.

This chain connects TRBV7-2 to TRBJ2-5; 8 nucleotides align to TRBD1. The CDR3 spans 14 residues. J was trimmed by 5 bases and V by 3 bases; bases with no gene match: 5. Germline CDR1 SGHTA, CDR2 FQGNSA. The CDR3 reads CASSFWTGSETQYF. The CDR3, as DNA: TGTGCCAGCAGCTTCTGGACAGGGAGCGAGACCCAGTACTTC. The entire variable domain, with the rest obtained from reference TRBV7-2 and TRBJ2-5, is as follows: GAGVSQSPSNKVTEKGKDVELRCDPISGHTALYWYRQSLGQGLEFLIYFQGNSAPDKSGLPSDRFSAERTGGSVSTLTIQRTQQEDSAVYLCASSFWTGSETQYFGPGTRLLVL.

J is TRBJ1-3 and V is TRBV5-1; 12 bases match TRBD1. J was trimmed by 4 bases and V by 5 bases; bases with no gene match: 7. The V gene's germline CDR1 is SGHRS and CDR2 YFSETQ. The CDR3 contains 16 residues. The CDR3 is CASRGGTGGSGNTIYF. CDR3 bases: TGCGCCAGCAGAGGCGGGACAGGGGGCTCAGGAAACACCATATATTTT.

The chain couples TRBV10-1 to TRBJ2-2; TRBD1 matches at 8 bases. CDR1 is WNHNN, CDR2 SYGVQD, per germline (reference sequence). The ends lost 3 bases at V and 5 bases at J; junction bases unmatched: 2. The CDR3 is made up of 14 amino acids. The CDR3 protein is CASSEQGGTGELFF. The CDR3 bases are TGCGCCAGCAGTGAACAGGGGGGTACCGGGGAGCTGTTTTTT.

The chain uses TRBV30 and TRBJ2-7; the match to TRBD1 covers 11 bases. CDR1 and CDR2 from the germline V gene are GTSNPN and SVGIG (reference sequence). V shed 4 bases, J shed 4 bases, and the junction held 6 bases outside the gene matches. This CDR3 spans 14 amino acids. Written as DNA, the CDR3 is TGTGCCTGGACCGGACAGGGGGCACAGTACGAGCAGTACTTC. It encodes CAWTGQGAQYEQYF.

The gene calls are TRBV4-1 and TRBJ2-1, with TRBD2 as a possible D gene (6 bases). CDR1 is MGHRA, CDR2 YSYEKL, per germline. V lost 4 bases to trimming and J lost 0 bases, with 13 bases between them. The CDR3 spans 16 residues. CDR3 coding DNA: TGCGCCAGCAGCCGAGGGGACTCGAGCTCCTACAATGAGCAGTTCTTC. Its protein product is CASSRGDSSSYNEQFF.

The V call is TRBV11-2, the J call TRBJ2-1; 15 bases map to TRBD2. The CDR3 sequence is 17 residues long. J was trimmed by 5 bases and V by 5 bases; bases with no gene match: 7. CDR1 and CDR2 from the germline V gene are SGHAT and FQNNGV. The CDR3 loop is CASSPRTSGRGNNEQFF. In nucleotides, the CDR3 is TGTGCCAGCAGCCCGAGGACTAGCGGGAGGGGGAACAATGAGCAGTTCTTC.

The chain couples TRBV27 to TRBJ2-1, with D tentatively TRBD1 (6 bases). The CDR3 has 15 amino acids. V was clipped by 7 bases and J by 4 bases, with 17 bases between them. CDR1 MNHEY and CDR2 SMNVEV come from the germline V gene (reference sequence). The CDR3 nucleotides are TGTGCCAGCACCCCGGGTGGGGGCGCGTACAATGAGCAGTTCTTC. Translation: CASTPGGGAYNEQFF.

The chain combines TRBV18 with TRBJ1-5, with 8 bases fitting TRBD1. This CDR3 spans 13 amino acids. V shed 9 bases and J 6 bases; nucleotides not matched to a gene: 7. Germline V CDR1 and CDR2: KGHSH, LQKENI. DNA of the CDR3: TGTGCCAGTTCCGGACAGGGACCTCAGCCCCAGCATTTT. Its protein product is CASSGQGPQPQHF.

This clone has just a few counts. J is TRBJ2-2 and V is TRBV5-6; TRBD1 matches at 7 bases. This CDR3 spans 14 amino acids. Looked up from germline, CDR1 is SGHDT and CDR2 is YYEEEE. V lost 4 bases, J lost 6 bases, and 6 bases stayed unmatched. The CDR3 loop is CASSQTTGAGELFF. Written as DNA, the CDR3 is TGTGCCAGCAGCCAGACAACAGGGGCCGGGGAGCTGTTTTTT.

The V call is TRBV7-2, the J call TRBJ1-4; D unresolved. CDR3 size: 16 residues. The V gene's germline CDR1 is SGHTA and CDR2 FQGNSA. The V gene lost 5 bases and the J gene lost 7 bases, with 20 bases spanning the gap. The chain's CDR3 is CASSPTRGNAGEKLFF. CDR3 DNA sequence: TGTGCCAGCAGCCCCACACGGGGAAACGCTGGTGAAAAACTGTTTTTT.

This clone was found once. V is TRBV13 and J is TRBJ2-1, with 12 bases lining up with TRBD2. Per the germline V gene, CDR1 is PRHDT and CDR2 is FYEKMQ (reference sequence). V was pared by 2 bases and J by 0 bases, with 11 bases of the junction left unmatched. The length of the CDR3 is 20 residues. The CDR3 is CASSLRRLAGGPSSYNEQFF. DNA for the CDR3: TGTGCCAGCAGCTTAAGGAGGCTAGCGGGGGGGCCGAGCTCCTACAATGAGCAGTTCTTC.

This chain links TRBV11-2 with TRBJ2-1; TRBD2 matches at 10 bases. The V and J ends lost 0 bases and 3 bases, in that order; junction bases with no gene match: 5. CDR1 and CDR2 from the germline V gene are SGHAT and FQNNGV. This CDR3 spans 17 amino acids. CDR3 DNA: TGTGCCAGCAGCTTAGATCTACTAGCGGGGCTCTACAATGAGCAGTTCTTC. It encodes CASSLDLLAGLYNEQFF.